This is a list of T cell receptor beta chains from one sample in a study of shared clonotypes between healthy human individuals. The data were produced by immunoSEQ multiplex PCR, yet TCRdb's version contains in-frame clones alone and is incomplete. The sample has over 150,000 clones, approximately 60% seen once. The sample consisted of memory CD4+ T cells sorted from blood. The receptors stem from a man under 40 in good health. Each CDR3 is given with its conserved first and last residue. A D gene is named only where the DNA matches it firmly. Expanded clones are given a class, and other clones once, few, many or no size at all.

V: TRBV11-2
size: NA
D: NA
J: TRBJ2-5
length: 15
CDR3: CASSLSGRGQETQYF
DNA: TGTGCCAGCAGCTTATCAGGGAGAGGCCAAGAGACCCAGTACTTC

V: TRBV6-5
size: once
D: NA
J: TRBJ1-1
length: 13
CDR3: CASCPRGNTEAFF
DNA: TGTGCCAGCTGCCCCAGGGGGAACACTGAAGCTTTCTTT

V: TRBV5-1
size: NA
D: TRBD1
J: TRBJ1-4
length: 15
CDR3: CASSAAGTGSEKLFF
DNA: TGCGCCAGCAGCGCCGCCGGGACAGGGAGTGAAAAACTGTTTTTT

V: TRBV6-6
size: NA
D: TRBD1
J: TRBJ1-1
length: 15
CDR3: CASSDPSGTGLRAFF
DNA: TGTGCCAGCAGTGACCCCAGTGGGACAGGGTTGAGAGCTTTCTTT

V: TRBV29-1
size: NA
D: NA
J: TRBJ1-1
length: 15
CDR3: CSSFRREVGVTEAFF
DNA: TGCAGCTCATTTCGCAGGGAGGTAGGGGTCACTGAAGCTTTCTTT

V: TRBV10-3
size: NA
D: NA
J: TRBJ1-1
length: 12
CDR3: CAISVAGIEAFF
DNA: TGTGCCATCAGCGTCGCGGGCATCGAAGCTTTCTTT

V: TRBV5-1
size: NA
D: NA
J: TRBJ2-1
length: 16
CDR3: CASSLGGAGGYNEQFF
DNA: TGCGCCAGCAGCTTGGGGGGGGCCGGAGGCTACAATGAGCAGTTCTTC

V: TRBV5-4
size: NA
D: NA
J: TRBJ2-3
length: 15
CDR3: CASSFPSTSTDTQYF
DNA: TGTGCCAGCAGCTTCCCCTCGACTAGTACGGATACGCAGTATTTT

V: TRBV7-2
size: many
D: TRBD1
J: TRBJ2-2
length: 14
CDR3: CASSRDRVGGELFF
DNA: TGTGCCAGCAGCCGGGACAGGGTAGGCGGGGAGCTGTTTTTT

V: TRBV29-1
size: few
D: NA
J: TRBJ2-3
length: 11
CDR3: CSASLQDTQYF
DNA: TGCAGCGCTAGCCTTCAAGATACGCAGTATTTT

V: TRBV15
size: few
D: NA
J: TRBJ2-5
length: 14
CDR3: CATSRVPSAETQYF
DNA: TGTGCCACCAGCAGAGTACCTAGCGCAGAGACCCAGTACTTC

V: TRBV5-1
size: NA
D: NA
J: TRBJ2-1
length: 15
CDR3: CASSAIAADYNEQFF
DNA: TGCGCCAGCAGCGCGATAGCGGCAGACTACAATGAGCAGTTCTTC